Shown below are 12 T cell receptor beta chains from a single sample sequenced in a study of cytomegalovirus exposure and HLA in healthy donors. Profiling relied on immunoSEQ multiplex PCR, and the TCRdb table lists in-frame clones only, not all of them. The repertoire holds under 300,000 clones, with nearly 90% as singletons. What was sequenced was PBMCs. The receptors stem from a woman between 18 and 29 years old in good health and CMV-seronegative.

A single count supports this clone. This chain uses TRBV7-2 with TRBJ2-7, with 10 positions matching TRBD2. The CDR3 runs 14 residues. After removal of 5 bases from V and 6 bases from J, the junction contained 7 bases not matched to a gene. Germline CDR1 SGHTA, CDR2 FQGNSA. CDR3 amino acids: CASSVSGGAGEQYF. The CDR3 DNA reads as TGTGCCAGCAGCGTAAGCGGGGGGGCCGGCGAGCAGTACTTC.

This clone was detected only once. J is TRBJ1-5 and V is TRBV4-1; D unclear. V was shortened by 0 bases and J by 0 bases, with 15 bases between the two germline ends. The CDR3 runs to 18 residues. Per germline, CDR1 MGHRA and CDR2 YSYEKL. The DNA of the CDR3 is TGCGCCAGCAGCCAAGATGCAAAGGCGGTTTATAGCAATCAGCCCCAGCATTTT. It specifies CASSQDAKAVYSNQPQHF.

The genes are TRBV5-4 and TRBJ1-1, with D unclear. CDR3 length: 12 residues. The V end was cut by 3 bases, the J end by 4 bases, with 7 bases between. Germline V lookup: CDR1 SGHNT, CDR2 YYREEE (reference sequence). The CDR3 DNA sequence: TGTGCCAGCAGCTATGCAGGCACTGAAGCTTTCTTT. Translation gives CASSYAGTEAFF.

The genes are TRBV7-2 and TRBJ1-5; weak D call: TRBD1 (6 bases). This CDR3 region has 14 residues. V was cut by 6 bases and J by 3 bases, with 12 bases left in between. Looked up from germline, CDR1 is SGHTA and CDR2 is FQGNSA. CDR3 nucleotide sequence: TGTGCCAGCAGTCAGGACAGCAACAATCAGCCCCAGCATTTT. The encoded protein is CASSQDSNNQPQHF.

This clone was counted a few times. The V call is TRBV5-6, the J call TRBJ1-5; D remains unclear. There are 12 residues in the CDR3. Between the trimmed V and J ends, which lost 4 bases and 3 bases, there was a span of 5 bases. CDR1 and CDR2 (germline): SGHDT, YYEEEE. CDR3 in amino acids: CASSQANQPQHF. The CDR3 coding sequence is TGTGCCAGCAGCCAGGCCAATCAGCCCCAGCATTTT. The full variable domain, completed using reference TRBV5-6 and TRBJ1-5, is DAGVTQSPTHLIKTRGQQVTLRCSPKSGHDTVSWYQQALGQGPQFIFQYYEEEERQRGNFPDRFSGHQFPNYSSELNVNALLLGDSALYLCASSQANQPQHFGDGTRLSIL.

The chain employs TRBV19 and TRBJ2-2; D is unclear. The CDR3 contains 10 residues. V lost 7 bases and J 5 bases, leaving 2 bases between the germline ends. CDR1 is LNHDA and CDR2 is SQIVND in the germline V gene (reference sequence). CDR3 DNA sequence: TGTGCCAGTACGACCGGGGAGCTGTTTTTT. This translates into CASTTGELFF.

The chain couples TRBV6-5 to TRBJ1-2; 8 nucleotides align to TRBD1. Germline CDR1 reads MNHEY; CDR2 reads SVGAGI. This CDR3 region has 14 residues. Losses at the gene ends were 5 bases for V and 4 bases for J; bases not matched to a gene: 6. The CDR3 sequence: CASSTGQGSYGYTF. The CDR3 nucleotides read TGTGCCAGCAGTACCGGACAGGGAAGCTATGGCTACACCTTC.

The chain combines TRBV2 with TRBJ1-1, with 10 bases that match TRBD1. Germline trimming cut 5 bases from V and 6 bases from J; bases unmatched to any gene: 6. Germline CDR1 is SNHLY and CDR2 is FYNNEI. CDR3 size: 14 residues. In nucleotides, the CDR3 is TGTGCCAGCAGTAGTCGACAGGGGGCCTCTGAAGCTTTCTTT. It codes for CASSSRQGASEAFF.

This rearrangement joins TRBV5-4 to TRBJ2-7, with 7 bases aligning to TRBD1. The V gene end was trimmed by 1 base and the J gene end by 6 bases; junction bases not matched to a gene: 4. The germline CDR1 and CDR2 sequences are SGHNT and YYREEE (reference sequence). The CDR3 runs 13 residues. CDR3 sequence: CASSLTGVGEQYF. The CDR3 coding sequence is TGTGCCAGCAGCTTGACAGGGGTTGGCGAGCAGTACTTC.

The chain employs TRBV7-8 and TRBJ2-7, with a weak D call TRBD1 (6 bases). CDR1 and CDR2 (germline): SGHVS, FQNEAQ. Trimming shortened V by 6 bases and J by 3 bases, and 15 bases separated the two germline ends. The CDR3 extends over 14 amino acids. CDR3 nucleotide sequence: TGTGCCAGCAGTTCGACCCCACAGGGCTACGAGCAGTACTTC. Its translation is CASSSTPQGYEQYF.

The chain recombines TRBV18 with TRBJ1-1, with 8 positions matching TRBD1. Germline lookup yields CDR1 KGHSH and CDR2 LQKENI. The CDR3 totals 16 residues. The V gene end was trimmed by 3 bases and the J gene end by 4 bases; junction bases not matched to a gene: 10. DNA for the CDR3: TGTGCCAGCTCACCCGACCTACGGACAGGGTTCACTGAAGCTTTCTTT. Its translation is CASSPDLRTGFTEAFF.

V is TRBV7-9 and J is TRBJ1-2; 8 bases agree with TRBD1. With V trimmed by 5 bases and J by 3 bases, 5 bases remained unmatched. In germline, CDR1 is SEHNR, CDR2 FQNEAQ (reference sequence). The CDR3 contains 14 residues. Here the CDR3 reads CASSMTGADYGYTF. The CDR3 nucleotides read TGTGCCAGCAGCATGACAGGGGCAGACTATGGCTACACCTTC.